This T cell receptor (beta chain) is drawn from a study of blood T cell repertoires in COVID-19. About the research overall: COVID-19 samples, acute and convalescent, were from the United States, Italy and Spain. PBMCs, B-cell-depleted T cells, or T cells provided the cDNA or gDNA that made up the material.

Authors' analysis steps: Reference gene primer amplification yielded estimated nucleated cell counts. TCRdb's copy holds only in-frame clones and misses some; the assay was immunoSEQ multiplex PCR. V and J calls and clone size are as listed in that table; D and trimming were resolved from the DNA. The table includes around 340,000 clones, more than 70% detected once. Those enrolled in Seattle joined during active infection and were followed longitudinally afterward. Trimming took 4 bases from V and 6 from J, leaving 10 bases between them. There are 12 residues in the CDR3. CDR1 is SGHRS, CDR2 YFSETQ, per germline.

V is TRBV5-1 and J is TRBJ1-2; maybe TRBD1 (6 bases). The sequenced material came from peripheral blood. This clonotype was sampled from a woman aged 55-69 years with COVID-19, enrolled during active disease. The CDR3 loop is CASSRNRDGYTF. CDR3 DNA sequence: TGCGCCAGCAGCCGTAACAGGGATGGCTACACCTTC.